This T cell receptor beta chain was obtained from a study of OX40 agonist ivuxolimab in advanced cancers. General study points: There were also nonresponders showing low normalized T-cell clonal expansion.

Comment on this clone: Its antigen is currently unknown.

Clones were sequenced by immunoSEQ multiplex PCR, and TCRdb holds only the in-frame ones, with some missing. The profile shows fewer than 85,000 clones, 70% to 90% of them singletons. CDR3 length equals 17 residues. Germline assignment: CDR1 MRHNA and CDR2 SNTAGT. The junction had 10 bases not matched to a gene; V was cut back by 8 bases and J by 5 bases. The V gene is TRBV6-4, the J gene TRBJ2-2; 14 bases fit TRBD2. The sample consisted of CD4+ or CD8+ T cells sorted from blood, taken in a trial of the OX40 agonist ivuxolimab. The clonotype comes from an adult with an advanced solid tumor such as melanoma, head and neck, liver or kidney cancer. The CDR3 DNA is TGTGCCAGCGGTACCGGGACTAGCGGGGGCCCGACCGGGGAGCTGTTTTTT. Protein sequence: CASGTGTSGGPTGELFF.